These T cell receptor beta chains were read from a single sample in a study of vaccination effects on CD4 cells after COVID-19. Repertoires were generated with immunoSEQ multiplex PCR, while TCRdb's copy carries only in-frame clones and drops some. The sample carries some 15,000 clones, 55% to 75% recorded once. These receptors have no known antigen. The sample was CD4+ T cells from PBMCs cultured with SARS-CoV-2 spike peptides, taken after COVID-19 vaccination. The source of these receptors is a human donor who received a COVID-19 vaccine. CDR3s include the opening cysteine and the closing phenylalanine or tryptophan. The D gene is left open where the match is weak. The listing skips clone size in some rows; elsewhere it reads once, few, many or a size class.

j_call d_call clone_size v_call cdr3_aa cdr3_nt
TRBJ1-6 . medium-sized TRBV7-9 CASSLQAHNSPLHF TGTGCCAGCAGCTTGCAGGCCCATAATTCACCCCTCCACTTT
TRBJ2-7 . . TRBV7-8 CASSLGLNTYEQYF TGTGCCAGCAGCCTGGGACTGAATACCTACGAGCAGTACTTC
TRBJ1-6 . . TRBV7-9 CASSQDGVYNSPLHF TGTGCCAGCAGCCAGGACGGTGTCTATAATTCACCCCTCCACTTT
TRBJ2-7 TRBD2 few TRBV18 CASSPGLSGTYEQYF TGTGCCAGCTCCCCGGGACTATCGGGAACCTACGAGCAGTACTTC
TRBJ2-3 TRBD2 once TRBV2 CASRGAGGAPDTQYF TGTGCCAGCAGGGGAGCGGGAGGCGCCCCAGATACGCAGTATTTT
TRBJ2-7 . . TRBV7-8 CASSFDYEQYF TGTGCCAGCAGCTTCGACTACGAGCAGTACTTC
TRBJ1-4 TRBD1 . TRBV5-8 CASSRGTGRTNEKLFF TGTGCCAGCAGCCGTGGGACAGGGCGAACTAATGAAAAACTGTTTTTT
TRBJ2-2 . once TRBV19 CASMGTQGAGELFF TGTGCCAGTATGGGGACACAGGGCGCCGGGGAGCTGTTTTTT
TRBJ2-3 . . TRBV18 CASVDSLGDTQYF TGTGCCAGCGTTGACAGTCTCGGGGATACGCAGTATTTT
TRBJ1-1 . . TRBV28 CASSGGGRGAFF TGTGCCAGCAGTGGGGGGGGCCGTGGGGCTTTCTTT
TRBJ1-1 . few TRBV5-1 CASSLSLDTEAFF TGCGCCAGCAGCTTGTCGCTAGACACTGAAGCTTTCTTT
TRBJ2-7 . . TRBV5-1 CASSLYGSSYEQYF TGCGCCAGCAGCTTATACGGCAGCTCCTACGAGCAGTACTTC
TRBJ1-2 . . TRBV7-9 CASSDLGTDLFLGF TGTGCCAGCAGCGATCTCGGGACGGACCTCTTCCTTGGGTTT
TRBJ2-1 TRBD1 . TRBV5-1 CASSLRTGVPWGQFF TGCGCCAGCAGCTTACGGACAGGGGTCCCCTGGGGGCAGTTCTTC
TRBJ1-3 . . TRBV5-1 CASSFQGPGDGNTIYF TGCGCCAGCAGCTTCCAGGGACCCGGCGACGGAAACACCATATATTTT
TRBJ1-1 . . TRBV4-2 CASSQEAVQGSNTEAFF TGTGCCAGCAGCCAAGAGGCAGTCCAGGGTTCCAACACTGAAGCTTTCTTT
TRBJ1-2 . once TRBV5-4 CASSPDQGMVYGYTF TGTGCCAGCAGCCCCGACCAGGGCATGGTCTATGGCTACACCTTC
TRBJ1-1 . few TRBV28 CASSLGRQSERAFF TGTGCCAGCAGTTTGGGTAGGCAGAGCGAGAGAGCTTTCTTT
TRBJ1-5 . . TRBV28 CASSFNLGQPQHF TGTGCCAGCAGCTTTAACTTGGGCCAGCCCCAGCATTTT
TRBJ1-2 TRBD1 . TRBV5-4 CASTRGQGVGYGYTF TGTGCCAGCACCCGGGGACAGGGCGTTGGCTATGGCTACACCTTC
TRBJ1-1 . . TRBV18 CASSPEANTEAFF TGTGCCAGCTCACCAGAGGCGAACACTGAAGCTTTCTTT
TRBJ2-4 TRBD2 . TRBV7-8 CASSLYTSGAENIQYF TGTGCCAGCAGCTTATATACTAGCGGGGCAGAAAACATTCAGTACTTC
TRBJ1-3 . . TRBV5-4 CASSSETELSGNTIYF TGTGCCAGCAGCTCTGAGACAGAACTCTCTGGAAACACCATATATTTT
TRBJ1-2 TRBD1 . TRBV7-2 CASSFRQGRGYTF TGTGCCAGCAGCTTCCGACAGGGGCGCGGCTACACCTTC
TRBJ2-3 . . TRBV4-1 CASSQVDLVSTDTQYF TGCGCCAGCAGCCAAGTAGACTTGGTTAGCACAGATACGCAGTATTTT
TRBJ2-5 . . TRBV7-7 CASSLAGGGGQETQYF TGTGCTAGCAGCTTAGCGGGCGGAGGGGGACAAGAGACCCAGTACTTC
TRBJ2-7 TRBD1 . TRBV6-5 CASNLGVGQGYF TGTGCCAGCAATCTAGGGGTTGGACAGGGGTACTTC
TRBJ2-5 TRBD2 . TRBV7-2 CASSTLGGGGSETQYF TGTGCCAGCAGCACCCTAGGAGGCGGGGGGTCGGAGACCCAGTACTTC
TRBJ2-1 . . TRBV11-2 CASSLVGRGRFF TGTGCCAGCAGCTTAGTTGGACGGGGCAGGTTCTTC
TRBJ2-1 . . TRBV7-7 CASSLGTSSYNEQFF TGTGCTAGCAGCCTGGGAACTAGCTCCTACAATGAGCAGTTCTTC
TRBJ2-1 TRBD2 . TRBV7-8 CASSSRGLAGVYNEQFF TGTGCCAGCAGCTCCCGGGGGCTAGCGGGAGTCTACAATGAGCAGTTCTTC
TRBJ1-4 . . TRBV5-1 CASSSVGDQGKLFF TGCGCCAGCAGCTCCGTGGGAGATCAGGGAAAACTGTTTTTT
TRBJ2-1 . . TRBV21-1 CASSKVRGLAGGTNEQFF TGTGCCAGCAGCAAAGTGAGGGGACTAGCGGGAGGGACCAATGAGCAGTTCTTC
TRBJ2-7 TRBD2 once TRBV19 CASSIQAGSYEQYF TGTGCCAGTAGTATCCAAGCGGGATCCTACGAGCAGTACTTC
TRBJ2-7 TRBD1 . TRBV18 CASSPTGDEQYF TGTGCCAGCTCCCCGACAGGGGACGAGCAGTACTTC
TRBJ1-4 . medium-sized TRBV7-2 CASSLELNEKLFF TGTGCCAGCAGCTTAGAGCTTAATGAAAAACTGTTTTTT
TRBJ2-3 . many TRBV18 CASSLLPRDTQYF TGTGCCAGCTCACTACTACCTCGGGATACGCAGTATTTT
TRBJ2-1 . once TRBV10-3 CAISDLELGPSGNEQFF TGTGCCATCAGTGACCTGGAACTAGGCCCCTCGGGGAATGAGCAGTTCTTC
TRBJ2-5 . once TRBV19 CASRGTSQETQYF TGTGCCAGTAGAGGGACTTCTCAAGAGACCCAGTACTTC
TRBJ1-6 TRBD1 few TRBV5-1 CASSPQGVGSPLHF TGCGCCAGCAGCCCGCAGGGGGTCGGTTCACCCCTCCACTTT
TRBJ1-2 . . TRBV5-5 CASSLARAGFHGYTF TGTGCCAGCAGCTTGGCTCGAGCAGGGTTTCATGGCTACACCTTC
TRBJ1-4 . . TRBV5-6 CASNSKRARGKLFF TGTGCCAGCAACTCAAAACGCGCCCGTGGAAAACTGTTTTTT
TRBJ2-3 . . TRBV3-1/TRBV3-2 CASSQGGRGATDTQYF TGTGCCAGCAGCCAAGGAGGCAGGGGTGCCACAGATACGCAGTATTTT
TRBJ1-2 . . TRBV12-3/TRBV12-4 CASSLSSRAGYTF TGTGCCAGCAGTTTATCGTCCAGGGCTGGCTACACCTTC
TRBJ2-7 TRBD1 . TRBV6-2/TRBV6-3 CASSSRQGFNEQYF TGTGCCAGCAGTTCCAGACAGGGTTTCAACGAGCAGTACTTC
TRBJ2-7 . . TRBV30 CAIQGTYEQYF TGTGCCATACAGGGCACCTACGAGCAGTACTTC
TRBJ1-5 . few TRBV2 CASRTQGRGNQPQHF TGTGCCAGCAGAACACAGGGCCGGGGCAATCAGCCCCAGCATTTT
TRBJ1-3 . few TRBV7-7 CASSFPGDGNTIYF TGTGCTAGCAGCTTCCCAGGGGATGGAAACACCATATATTTT
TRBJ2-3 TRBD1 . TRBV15 CATSRDLQGIDTQYF TGTGCCACCAGCAGAGATTTACAGGGGATAGATACGCAGTATTTT